This is a list of T cell receptor beta chains from one sample in a study of CD8 T cells in ankylosing spondylitis. TCRdb used MiXCR to reprocess the 5' RACE reads, holding one entry per CDR3 protein. The data hold roughly 130,000 distinct CDR3 sequences, with around 8.5% observed a single time. Material for sequencing was blood, either unsorted or a sorted T cell fraction (not recorded which). The receptor set was obtained from a male donor with ankylosing spondylitis or in good health (not recorded which). The CDR3 runs from the conserved cysteine through the conserved F or W. A D gene is named only where the DNA matches it firmly. Size tells how often a clone was seen (once, few, many) or the class of an expanded clone, and some rows leave it out.

D,J,V,length,size,DNA,CDR3
TRBD1,TRBJ1-1,TRBV20-1,14,many,TGCAGTGCTAGAGCTAACCGGGACAGCACTGAAGCTTTCTTT,CSARANRDSTEAFF
-,TRBJ2-3,TRBV9,13,many,TGTGCCAGCAGCCCTCCAAGCACAGATACGCAGTATTTT,CASSPPSTDTQYF
-,TRBJ2-5,TRBV29-1,16,many,TGCAGCGTTGTTGGGGTTCTCGGAGGTAATCAAGAGACCCAGTACTTC,CSVVGVLGGNQETQYF
TRBD1,TRBJ2-3,TRBV9,17,many,TGTGCCAGCAGCGTGGGGGACAGGTTTGGGGCCACAGATACGCAGTATTTT,CASSVGDRFGATDTQYF
TRBD2,TRBJ2-4,TRBV14,17,-,TGTGCCAGCAGCCAAGTACTAGCGGGTACGGCCAAAAACATTCAGTACTTC,CASSQVLAGTAKNIQYF
-,TRBJ2-5,TRBV5-1,14,many,TGCGCCAGCAGCCCTGACCCTCCCCAAGAGACCCAGTACTTC,CASSPDPPQETQYF
TRBD2,TRBJ2-7,TRBV5-1,14,many,TGCGCCAGCAGCTTGGTTAGCGGGAGCCCCGAGCAGTACTTC,CASSLVSGSPEQYF
TRBD2,TRBJ2-3,TRBV15,15,many,TGTGCCACCAGCATTAGCGGGAGTACGACAGATACGCAGTATTTT,CATSISGSTTDTQYF
-,TRBJ1-4,TRBV11-2,15,few,TGTGCCAGCAGCCCCGATTACCGAGTAAATGAAAAACTGTTTTTT,CASSPDYRVNEKLFF
TRBD1,TRBJ2-3,TRBV29-1,15,-,TGCAGCGTCCTGAGACAGGGAGTTAGGGGAGATACGCAGTATTTT,CSVLRQGVRGDTQYF
TRBD2,TRBJ2-1,TRBV3-1,16,few,TGTGCCAGCAGCCAAATAAGCGGGAGGGCCTCCAATGAGCAGTTCTTC,CASSQISGRASNEQFF
-,TRBJ2-1,TRBV11-2,14,many,TGTGCCAGCAGCTTAGGCGGGACGAATTTTGAGCAGTTCTTC,CASSLGGTNFEQFF
TRBD1,TRBJ2-1,TRBV5-6,16,many,TGTGCCAGCAGCTTGAGGGACAGGATCTCCTACAATGAGCAGTTCTTC,CASSLRDRISYNEQFF
-,TRBJ1-1,TRBV7-2,12,many,TGTGCCAGCAGCTTAGTAAACAGAGAAGCTTTCTTT,CASSLVNREAFF
TRBD2,TRBJ2-3,TRBV11-2,16,many,TGTGCCAGCAGCTTAGGCTCTAGCGGTGACACAGATACGCAGTATTTT,CASSLGSSGDTDTQYF
TRBD1,TRBJ2-1,TRBV29-1,14,many,TGCAGCGTGGACTTGACAGGGAACGCCCATGAGCAGTTCTTC,CSVDLTGNAHEQFF
TRBD2,TRBJ2-5,TRBV7-9,14,-,TGTGCCAGCAGCTCTGGCGGGAGGATAGAGACCCAGTACTTC,CASSSGGRIETQYF
TRBD2,TRBJ2-1,TRBV7-2,15,many,TGTGCCAGCAGCCCGGGACTAGCGGGTTGGAATGAGCAGTTCTTC,CASSPGLAGWNEQFF
TRBD2,TRBJ2-1,TRBV20-1,14,many,TGCAGTGCTAGACGACTAGCGGGAGGGTATGAGCAGTTCTTC,CSARRLAGGYEQFF
-,TRBJ2-7,TRBV6-2/TRBV6-3,14,many,TGTGCCAGCAGTCAGGACATCGGGTCGGACGAGCAGTACTTC,CASSQDIGSDEQYF
-,TRBJ2-5,TRBV18,15,many,TGTGCCAGCTCACCAAGCTCGGGACCGACGGAGACCCAGTACTTC,CASSPSSGPTETQYF
TRBD2,TRBJ2-2,TRBV5-5,16,many,TGTGCCAGCAGCAATCTAGCGGGAGGGAACACCGGGGAGCTGTTTTTT,CASSNLAGGNTGELFF
-,TRBJ2-5,TRBV7-9,17,many,TGTGCCAGCAGCAAAAAGATAGGACCGGGGGTGCAAGAGACCCAGTACTTC,CASSKKIGPGVQETQYF
-,TRBJ2-3,TRBV29-1,12,many,TGCAGCACCGGGACAAACACAGATACGCAGTATTTT,CSTGTNTDTQYF
-,TRBJ2-7,TRBV29-1,13,-,TGCAGCGCTCTGAGCGGGCCTACCTACGAGCAGTACTTC,CSALSGPTYEQYF